This passage covers 21 T cell receptor beta chains from one sample sequenced in a study of blood T cell repertoires in COVID-19. TCRdb keeps only in-frame clones here, not all; method: immunoSEQ multiplex PCR. The sample consists of about 110,000 clones, about 90% of them appearing once. Sequenced sample: peripheral blood. These TCRs come from a human donor in a cohort sampled during active COVID-19.

This clone was detected once. The chain recombines TRBV5-4 with TRBJ2-6, with D possibly matching TRBD1 (5 bases). Deletions cut 4 bases from V and 0 bases from J, with 14 bases between. The CDR3 totals 17 residues. The germline V gene has CDR1 SGHNT and CDR2 YYREEE (reference sequence). CDR3 DNA: TGTGCCAGCAGCCCCCAGGGTGGAGCCTCTGGGGCCAACGTCCTGACTTTC. Translating gives CASSPQGGASGANVLTF.

The gene calls are TRBV5-8 and TRBJ1-4; 8 nucleotides match TRBD1. V lost 4 bases and J lost 0; bases outside the gene matches: 11. Germline V gene data show CDR1 as SGHTS and CDR2 as YDEGEE. This CDR3 has 18 amino acids. The CDR3, as DNA: TGTGCCAGCAGCAAGTGGACAGGGTGGGGTGCAACTAATGAAAAACTGTTTTTT. Protein: CASSKWTGWGATNEKLFF.

In nucleotides, the CDR3 is TGTGCCAGCAGCTTGGGGGGACTGGCCTACAATGAGCAGTTCTTC. Its translation: CASSLGGLAYNEQFF. V usage is TRBV5-6 and J usage is TRBJ2-1, with D possibly matching TRBD2 (6 bases). Germline CDR1 reads SGHDT; CDR2 reads YYEEEE. V lost 0 bases and J lost 2, with 9 bases in between. This CDR3 is built from 15 residues.

This clone has just one count. The rearrangement joins TRBV6-5 to TRBJ1-2; perhaps TRBD1 as D (6 bases). The CDR3 contains 15 residues. Trimming left V 6 bases short and J 5 bases short, with 19 bases between. In germline, CDR1 is MNHEY, CDR2 SVGAGI. CDR3 DNA: TGTGCCAGCAGCAAAGCAGGGGCCGATTCGTATGGCTACACCTTC. Translating it yields CASSKAGADSYGYTF.

The rearrangement links TRBV11-2 to TRBJ1-5; no firm D call. Germline CDR1 is SGHAT and CDR2 is FQNNGV. Trimming left V 6 bases short and J 0 bases short, with 6 bases between. The CDR3 runs 13 residues. CDR3: CASSINSNQPQHF. CDR3 nucleotide sequence: TGTGCCAGCAGTATAAATAGCAATCAGCCCCAGCATTTT.

The chain carries TRBV11-1 and TRBJ2-1; 12 bases align to TRBD2. Trimming cost V 6 bases and J 4 bases; bases outside gene matches: 4. CDR3 length equals 15 residues. Germline CDR1 reads SGHAT; CDR2 reads FQDESV (reference sequence). The CDR3: CASREGTSGYNEQFF. In DNA form, the CDR3 reads TGTGCCAGCAGAGAAGGGACTAGCGGGTACAATGAGCAGTTCTTC. Drawing the rest from reference TRBV11-1 and TRBJ2-1, the complete variable domain is EAEVAQSPRYKITEKSQAVAFWCDPISGHATLYWYRQILGQGPELLVQFQDESVVDDSQLPKDRFSAERLKGVDSTLKIQPAELGDSAMYLCASREGTSGYNEQFFGPGTRLTVL.

The rearrangement uses TRBV7-9 and TRBJ2-1, with 12 bases that match TRBD2. With 6 bases clipped from V and 4 bases from J, the junction kept 4 bases outside the gene matches. The CDR3 has 15 amino acids. Germline assignment: CDR1 SEHNR and CDR2 FQNEAQ (reference sequence). As DNA, the CDR3 is TGTGCCAGCAGACCTCTAGCGGGGGGGTACAATGAGCAGTTCTTC. This sequence encodes CASRPLAGGYNEQFF.

The rearrangement links TRBV19 to TRBJ1-5; D uncertain. V dropped 3 bases and J dropped 2 bases, with 11 bases sitting between them. The CDR3 sequence is 15 residues long. Germline V gives CDR1 LNHDA, CDR2 SQIVND (reference sequence). This CDR3 is CASSMSLIGNQPQHF. The CDR3 DNA reads TGTGCCAGTAGTATGTCTCTTATTGGCAATCAGCCCCAGCATTTT.

The chain employs TRBV27 and TRBJ2-7; TRBD2 matches at 15 bases. Germline V gives CDR1 MNHEY, CDR2 SMNVEV (reference sequence). Trimming removed 4 bases from V and 3 bases from J; junction bases left unmatched: 7. This CDR3 contains 17 residues. CDR3 coding DNA: TGTGCCAGCAGTTGGACTAGCGGGAGGGCCTTACGCTACGAGCAGTACTTC. Translated, it gives CASSWTSGRALRYEQYF.

This clone was counted once. This rearrangement joins TRBV7-2 to TRBJ1-1; weak D call: TRBD1 (6 bases). CDR3 length: 14 amino acids. The V gene lost 4 bases and the J gene lost 0 bases, with 9 bases spanning the gap. Germline CDR1 reads SGHTA; CDR2 reads FQGNSA. This chain's CDR3 is CASSWGQVNTEAFF. The CDR3 nucleotides read TGTGCCAGCAGCTGGGGGCAGGTGAACACTGAAGCTTTCTTT.

The gene calls are TRBV19 and TRBJ1-4, with 7 nucleotides matching TRBD1. From germline, CDR1 is LNHDA and CDR2 SQIVND (reference sequence). The CDR3 has 14 residues. With 7 bases clipped from V and 1 base from J, the junction kept 3 bases outside the gene matches. The CDR3 DNA reads TGTGCCAGTAATTGGGACAGAACTAATGAAAAACTGTTTTTT. Its translation is CASNWDRTNEKLFF.

V is TRBV6-6 and J is TRBJ1-3; D is perhaps TRBD1 (6 bases). This CDR3 spans 15 amino acids. Germline CDR1 MNHNY, CDR2 SVGAGI (reference sequence). With 5 bases removed from V and 3 bases from J, the gap between germline ends came to 14 bases. The CDR3 loop reads CASSVRGALGNTIYF. The CDR3 DNA reads as TGTGCCAGCAGTGTGCGGGGGGCTCTTGGAAACACCATATATTTT.

The chain couples TRBV11-2 to TRBJ1-1; no clear D. The CDR3 spans 13 residues. CDR1 SGHAT and CDR2 FQNNGV come from the germline V gene. Trimming shortened V by 6 bases and J by 1 base, and 9 bases separated the two germline ends. CDR3 amino acids: CASSSNRNTEAFF. In DNA form, the CDR3 reads TGTGCCAGCAGTTCCAACAGGAACACTGAAGCTTTCTTT.

In its sample, this clone was seen once. The rearrangement links TRBV7-9 to TRBJ2-7; the D gene is possibly TRBD1 (6 bases). The germline V gene encodes CDR1 SEHNR and CDR2 FQNEAQ (reference sequence). The CDR3 sequence is 15 residues long. The V end was cut by 5 bases, the J end by 3 bases, with 17 bases between. The CDR3 reads CASSPKPSRGYEQYF. The CDR3 coding sequence is TGTGCCAGCAGCCCAAAACCGAGCAGGGGCTACGAGCAGTACTTC.

V and J are TRBV9 and TRBJ2-1; 8 nucleotides agree with TRBD2. The CDR3 is 15 amino acids. CDR1 is SGDLS and CDR2 is YYNGEE in the germline V gene. V was pared by 3 bases and J by 7 bases, with 9 bases of the junction left unmatched. The CDR3 bases are TGTGCCAGCAGCGGGGGACTAGGTCTTTTGAATGAGCAGTTCTTC. It codes for CASSGGLGLLNEQFF.

Regarding this clone: This sample also contains other DNA sequences that code for the same CDR3. The rearrangement joins TRBV9 to TRBJ1-2; D is unresolved. Germline V gene lookup returns CDR1 SGDLS and CDR2 YYNGEE. The CDR3 is 14 residues long. The V gene lost 0 bases and the J gene lost 0 bases, with 6 bases spanning the gap. The CDR3 DNA reads TGTGCCAGCAGCGTAGGGGGAGCTAACTATGGCTACACCTTC. Translating gives CASSVGGANYGYTF.

The chain couples TRBV2 to TRBJ1-1; TRBD1 is a possible D gene (6 bases). The germline V and J ends were trimmed by 4 bases and 0 bases, with 9 bases remaining between them. The CDR3 consists of 14 residues. The germline V gene has CDR1 SNHLY and CDR2 FYNNEI. The DNA of the CDR3 is TGTGCCAGCAGTGTTGAGGGGGTGAACACTGAAGCTTTCTTT. Encoded protein: CASSVEGVNTEAFF.

This clone was seen just once. This chain uses TRBV9 with TRBJ1-3; possible D gene TRBD1, 6 bases. Germline-derived CDR1 and CDR2 are SGDLS and YYNGEE. This CDR3 spans 18 amino acids. V was cut by 0 bases and J by 3 bases, with 19 bases left in between. The CDR3 DNA reads TGTGCCAGCAGCGTAGCCCCCCGGGGGGGCCCGCTTGGAAACACCATATATTTT. Encoded protein: CASSVAPRGGPLGNTIYF.

In its sample, this clone was seen once. The chain joins TRBV4-3 to TRBJ2-2; the D gene is possibly TRBD2 (7 bases). Germline lookup yields CDR1 LGHNA and CDR2 YSLEER. This CDR3 region has 17 residues. The ends were cut back, 3 bases at V and 4 bases at J, with 18 bases in the middle. For the CDR3, the DNA is TGCGCCAGCAGCCACTTGGTAGGGGGGGCAGGCACCGGGGAGCTGTTTTTT. Residues: CASSHLVGGAGTGELFF.

J is TRBJ1-1 and V is TRBV19; possibly TRBD1 for D (6 bases). V lost 3 bases to trimming and J lost 4 bases, with 24 bases between them. The CDR3 has 18 residues. CDR1 and CDR2 (germline): LNHDA, SQIVND (reference sequence). DNA of the CDR3: TGTGCCAGTAGTATGGGAACGGGGGGCGCGTCGGGTCCCACTGAAGCTTTCTTT. Encoded protein: CASSMGTGGASGPTEAFF.

The rearrangement joins TRBV5-8 to TRBJ2-5, with 8 bases matching TRBD1. Trimming took 3 bases from V and 1 from J; bases not matched to a gene: 11. The CDR3 runs to 17 residues. Germline V gene lookup returns CDR1 SGHTS and CDR2 YDEGEE. Here the CDR3 reads CASSWRHLDRAQETQYF. The DNA for the CDR3 is TGTGCCAGCAGCTGGCGCCATCTGGACAGGGCCCAAGAGACCCAGTACTTC.